The following is a T cell receptor (beta chain) sequence with its context. The antigen remains undetermined. Deep was the level at which the assay was run. An even split of each subset's genomic DNA across several immunoSEQ plates was performed. Sequencing used immunoSEQ multiplex PCR; TCRdb keeps in-frame clones, though not all of them. Here the sample spans roughly 2.6 million clones, about 92% being singletons. Trimming took off 1 base at V and 0 bases at J, with 13 bases between the two ends. Germline V gives CDR1 MDHEN, CDR2 SYDVKM. The CDR3 has 16 amino acids. The data derive from a study of shared clonotypes between healthy human individuals. About the study: Each donor's CD8 memory used one plate, CD8 naive two, each CD4 subset three. General study results and limits: The four-donor shared clonotypes exceeded non-shared clonotypes in generation probability, with non-shared ones scoring lower.

The TCR was taken from a man between 18 and 35 years old in good health. The chain employs TRBV28 and TRBJ2-7; tentatively, D is TRBD1 (5 bases). Sequencing input: naive CD4+ T cells sorted from blood. Described subset: CD45RA+ positively selected. The CDR3 loop reads CASSLFLGQPSYEQYF. The CDR3 DNA sequence: TGTGCCAGCAGTTTATTTCTGGGGCAGCCCTCCTACGAGCAGTACTTC.